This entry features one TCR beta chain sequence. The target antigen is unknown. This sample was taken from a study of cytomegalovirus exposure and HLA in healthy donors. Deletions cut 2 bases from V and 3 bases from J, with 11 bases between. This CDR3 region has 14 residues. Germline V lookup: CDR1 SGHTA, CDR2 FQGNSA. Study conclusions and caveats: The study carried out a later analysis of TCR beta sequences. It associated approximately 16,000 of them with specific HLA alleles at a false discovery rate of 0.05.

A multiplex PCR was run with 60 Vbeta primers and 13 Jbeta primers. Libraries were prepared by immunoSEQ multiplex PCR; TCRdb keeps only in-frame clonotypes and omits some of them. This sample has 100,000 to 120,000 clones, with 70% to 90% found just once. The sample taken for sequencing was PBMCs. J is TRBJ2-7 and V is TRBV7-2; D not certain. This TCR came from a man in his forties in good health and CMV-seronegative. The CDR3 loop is CASSLNPGFYEQYF. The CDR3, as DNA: TGTGCCAGCAGCTTAAATCCAGGTTTCTACGAGCAGTACTTC.